Listed here are 14 T cell receptor beta chains from one sample, sequenced in a study of T cells after yellow fever vaccination. A single record per CDR3 protein comes from TCRdb applying MiXCR to the 5' RACE reads. The table has about 85,000 distinct CDR3 sequences, about an eighth seen once. Specimen: CD8+ T cells not binding an NS4B(214-222) dextramer, sorted from PBMCs, collected around 3 weeks after the first yellow fever vaccination. The receptor set was obtained from a man between 18 and 29 years old who received the YFV17D yellow fever vaccine.

This clonotype occurred a few times. CDR3 in DNA: TGTGCCAGCAGTTACTTTGGACTAGCGTTTGAGCAGTTCTTC. Its translation is CASSYFGLAFEQFF. The chain uses TRBV6-5 and TRBJ2-1, with 9 bases matching TRBD2. CDR3 length: 14 amino acids. CDR1 and CDR2 (germline): MNHEY, SVGAGI. J gave up 9 bases and V 1 base, and 4 bases lay outside the gene matches.

This clonotype was detected only a few times. The V and J genes are TRBV5-1 and TRBJ2-7, with D maybe TRBD2 (5 bases). The CDR3 is 13 amino acids. The V gene's germline CDR1 is SGHRS and CDR2 YFSETQ. Trimming cost V 3 bases and J 6 bases, with 13 bases left between them. CDR3 DNA sequence: TGCGCCAGCAGCTCCGTTGGAGGAAGCGAGCAGTACGTC. This sequence encodes CASSSVGGSEQYV.

The chain recombines TRBV20-1 with TRBJ2-7, with D possibly matching TRBD2 (6 bases). Trimming stripped 0 bases from V and 4 bases from J, with 16 bases between. From germline, CDR1 is DFQATT and CDR2 SNEGSKA (reference sequence). The CDR3 is 15 residues long. The CDR3 is CSARDVEGQGYEQYF. Here the CDR3 DNA reads TGCAGTGCTAGAGATGTGGAGGGGCAAGGGTACGAGCAGTACTTC.

Note on this clonotype: At one end the junction does not follow the germline gene, possibly because of a read error. The chain couples TRBV7-2 to TRBJ2-1; D unclear. This CDR3 contains 16 residues. The germline V gene encodes CDR1 SGHTA and CDR2 FQGNSA. The CDR3 loop reads CASSPWTRSSYDEQFF. The DNA for the CDR3 is TGTGCCAGCAGCCCCTGGACGAGAAGCTCCTACGATGAGCAGTTCTTC. Full variable domain (outside the CDR3, taken from reference TRBV7-2 and TRBJ2-1): GAGVSQSPSNKVTEKGKDVELRCDPISGHTALYWYRQSLGQGLEFLIYFQGNSAPDKSGLPSDRFSAERTGGSVSTLTIQRTQQEDSAVYLCASSPWTRSSYDEQFFGPGTRLTVL.

This clonotype appeared a few times. V and J are TRBV9 and TRBJ2-3; the match to TRBD2 covers 7 bases. The J segment lost 2 bases and the V segment lost 4 bases, leaving 7 bases of the junction unmatched. There are 15 residues in the CDR3. Germline-derived CDR1 and CDR2 are SGDLS and YYNGEE. CDR3 residues: CASSPRDYDTDTQYF. The CDR3, as DNA: TGTGCCAGCAGCCCCCGGGACTACGACACAGATACGCAGTATTTT. Together with reference TRBV9 and TRBJ2-3, the CDR3 gives the full variable domain: DSGVTQTPKHLITATGQRVTLRCSPRSGDLSVYWYQQSLDQGLQFLIQYYNGEERAKGNILERFSAQQFPDLHSELNLSSLELGDSALYFCASSPRDYDTDTQYFGPGTRLTVL.

The chain combines TRBV4-1 with TRBJ1-4; no definite D call. Germline V gives CDR1 MGHRA, CDR2 YSYEKL. The length of the CDR3 is 15 residues. V lost 4 bases and J lost 8, with 17 bases in between. The CDR3 protein is CASSPQEGMGEKLFF. The CDR3 DNA follows: TGCGCCAGCAGCCCGCAGGAGGGCATGGGGGAAAAACTGTTTTTT.

This clonotype has just a few counts. The chain recombines TRBV4-1 with TRBJ2-2; 14 positions match TRBD2. Trimming removed 5 bases from V and 3 bases from J; junction bases left unmatched: 5. The CDR3 runs to 17 residues. Germline CDR1 is MGHRA and CDR2 is YSYEKL. In DNA form, the CDR3 reads TGCGCCAGCAGCGGAGAGACTAGCGGGGGGGACACCGGGGAGCTGTTTTTT. Its translation is CASSGETSGGDTGELFF.

This clonotype has just a few counts. The chain joins TRBV12-5 to TRBJ2-1; 8 bases line up with TRBD1. CDR1 LGHNT and CDR2 FRNRAP come from the germline V gene. Trimming cost V 3 bases and J 9 bases; bases outside gene matches: 7. The CDR3 extends over 14 amino acids. CDR3 coding DNA: TGTGCTAGTGGTTTCGGGACAGGAGTCTTTGAGCAGTTCTTC. Its protein product is CASGFGTGVFEQFF.

The V and J genes are TRBV7-8 and TRBJ1-1; 7 bases are a match to TRBD1. V lost 3 bases, J lost 3 bases, and 7 bases stayed unmatched. The CDR3 extends over 15 amino acids. Germline CDR1 is SGHVS and CDR2 is FQNEAQ. The CDR3 DNA follows: TGTGCCAGCAGCTTCAGGGGGGGCGGGTACACTGAAGCTTTCTTT. Translated, it gives CASSFRGGGYTEAFF.

The chain uses TRBV4-1 and TRBJ1-6, with D perhaps matching TRBD1 (6 bases). Trimming took 1 base from V and 8 from J, leaving 12 bases between them. Germline CDR1 MGHRA, CDR2 YSYEKL. The CDR3 loop spans 15 amino acids. Here the CDR3 DNA reads TGCGCCAGCAGCCAAGGGAATCCAGGGGATTCACCCCTCCACTTT. Protein sequence: CASSQGNPGDSPLHF.

A few counts support this clonotype. The J gene is TRBJ2-1, the V gene TRBV5-4, with D perhaps matching TRBD2 (7 bases). V gave up 3 bases and J gave up 4 bases, with 11 bases separating them. Looked up from germline, CDR1 is SGHNT and CDR2 is YYREEE (reference sequence). The CDR3 totals 14 residues. The CDR3 sequence is CASSSRGGYNEQFF. CDR3 DNA sequence: TGTGCCAGCAGCTCTAGGGGGGGTTACAATGAGCAGTTCTTC. The full variable domain, in which reference TRBV5-4 and TRBJ2-1 provide the parts outside the CDR3, is ETGVTQSPTHLIKTRGQQVTLRCSSQSGHNTVSWYQQALGQGPQFIFQYYREEENGRGNFPPRFSGLQFPNYSSELNVNALELDDSALYLCASSSRGGYNEQFFGPGTRLTVL.

The CDR3: CASSEGQGPLDTEAFF. The CDR3 nucleotides are TGTGCCAGCAGTGAAGGGCAGGGGCCCTTGGACACTGAAGCTTTCTTT. The genes are TRBV2 and TRBJ1-1; tentative D call: TRBD1 (6 bases). Per the germline V gene, CDR1 is SNHLY and CDR2 is FYNNEI. This CDR3 has 16 amino acids. V lost 1 base to trimming and J lost 3 bases, with 15 bases between them.

This clonotype was counted a few times. This sequence joins TRBV4-1 and TRBJ1-5, with D perhaps matching TRBD1 (6 bases). The CDR3 is made up of 13 amino acids. The germline V and J ends were trimmed by 2 bases and 6 bases, with 8 bases remaining between them. Per the germline V gene, CDR1 is MGHRA and CDR2 is YSYEKL. The CDR3 loop reads CASSQTGSQPQHF. The CDR3 DNA is TGCGCCAGCAGCCAAACAGGGTCTCAGCCCCAGCATTTT.

This clonotype has only a few counts. This chain uses TRBV19 with TRBJ2-3, with no clear D. Trimming removed 6 bases at V and 3 bases at J, with 13 bases between. The germline gives CDR1 LNHDA, CDR2 SQIVND (reference sequence). The CDR3 runs to 14 residues. CDR3 sequence: CASSPQRGTDTQYF. DNA of the CDR3: TGTGCCAGTAGCCCACAGCGAGGTACAGATACGCAGTATTTT.